The present TCR beta chain was sequenced within a study of T cells in Graves' hyperthyroidism and ophthalmopathy. Amplification targeted TCR beta CDR3 regions from RNA transcripts. The HTBI set primed first-round TCR CDR3 RT-PCR. TCRdb used MiXCR to reprocess the multiplex PCR reads, holding one entry per CDR3 protein. In the table there are fewer than 110,000 distinct CDR3 sequences, about a sixth of which are singletons. CDR1 DFQATT and CDR2 SNEGSKA come from the germline V gene (reference sequence). There are 13 residues in the CDR3. The germline V and J ends were trimmed by 1 base and 8 bases, with 11 bases remaining between them. As to this clonotype: As yet, its antigen is unknown.

Study-level results: Researchers report that a 13 V-J model separated ophthalmopathy from stable hyperthyroidism.

J is TRBJ1-4 and V is TRBV20-1; D is ambiguous. This clonotype originated in a woman in her 50s with Graves' hyperthyroidism. Material: blood. CDR3 DNA: TGCAGTGCTAGAGTGCCCTTATCGGAAAAACTGTTTTTT. Its translation is CSARVPLSEKLFF.